This T cell receptor delta chain was captured by sequencing in a study of gamma-delta chains in newborns, infants, children. For the study at large: Microbial exposure reportedly drives polyclonal innate γδ T cell expansion after birth.

This clone has a handful of counts. The protein given by TCRdb reflects a much larger clone and differs at residue 9 from this DNA's translation, likely from a read error; the protein shown is the DNA's translation. Looked up from germline, CDR1 is GEAIGNYY and CDR2 is EKD. The CDR3 runs 19 residues. V lost 3 bases to trimming and J lost 0 bases; unmatched junction nucleotides: 9. TCRdb ran CATT on the reads. The table has roughly 7,100 delta-chain clones, about 0.66% seen once; the top ten hold around a sixth. This rearrangement joins TRDV2 to TRDJ3; 8 nucleotides line up with TRDD3. The TCR was taken from a child who was a newborn, infant or young child, either healthy, febrile or measles-vaccinated (not recorded which). Sequencing input: blood. The CDR3 DNA reads TGTGCCTGTGACCCAGTACTGGGGGTTAGCTCCTGGGACACCCGACAGATGTTTTTC. This translates into CACDPVLGVSSWDTRQMFF.